Below, one T cell receptor beta chain is given with its context. This could be a read error, since a much larger clone is one nucleotide away. TCR beta cDNA was made from around 460 ng total RNA with a constant-region primer. ARM-PCR was slightly modified, and three nested multiplex PCR rounds with it gave rise to the TCR beta libraries. Running roughly 10 cycles apiece, the first two PCR rounds relied on TRBV1-TRBV30 forward primers together with a C-beta reverse primer. From the multiplex PCR reads, TCRdb called clonotypes with MiXCR, one entry per CDR3 protein. The sample has about 130,000 distinct CDR3 sequences, 64% seen once. This sample is drawn from a study of tumor-infiltrating lymphocytes in primary liver carcinoma. With 2 bases removed from V and 1 base from J, the gap between germline ends came to 8 bases. This CDR3 is built from 15 residues. Extraction of RNA together with DNA used about 18-31 mg of unsorted bulk tissue. Donors were untreated and chronically infected with HBV.

Sequenced: liver tumor tissue from sampling region 3. Sample subset: tumor region T3, left-lateral pole. The rearrangement links TRBV12-3 or TRBV12-4 to TRBJ2-2, with D uncertain. This clonotype originated in a woman aged 55-69 years with primary liver carcinoma and hepatitis B virus infection. The CDR3 here is CASSLPIENTGELFF. The DNA for the CDR3 is TGTGCCAGCAGTTTACCTATCGAGAACACCGGGGAGCTGTTTTTT.